Listed below are T cell receptor beta chains from one sample, sequenced in a study of T-cell memory formation after mild COVID-19. TCRdb analysed the 5' RACE reads with MiXCR anew, one entry per CDR3 protein. The repertoire holds a few hundred thousand distinct CDR3 sequences, with 14% as singletons. Sequenced input: PBMCs or a T cell subset sorted from them (not recorded which). These receptors all come from a man aged 18 to 29 who had mild COVID-19 (a few samples of this study predate the infection). Cell type and time point are not known. CDR3s include the opening cysteine and the closing phenylalanine or tryptophan. D genes are given only for firm matches. A row's size may be missing; if present it is once, few, many or a size class.

D,V,size,J,DNA,CDR3
NA,TRBV6-5,few,TRBJ2-1,TGTGCCAGCAGTTCTCGGCAGCTTGGATACAATGAGCAGTTCTTC,CASSSRQLGYNEQFF
TRBD1,TRBV5-1,NA,TRBJ2-5,TGCGCCAGCAGCTTGGAAGGGACAGGAGGAGAGACCCAGTACTTC,CASSLEGTGGETQYF
NA,TRBV5-1,few,TRBJ2-5,TGCGCCAGCAGCTTAGCGGTGTACCAAGAGACCCAGTACTTC,CASSLAVYQETQYF
NA,TRBV15,NA,TRBJ1-2,TGTGCCACCAGCAGAGATAGGAGTCGAGTTTACACCTTC,CATSRDRSRVYTF
NA,TRBV27,NA,TRBJ1-6,TGTGCCAGCAGTTTAAGTGGCGGACCCCTCCACTTT,CASSLSGGPLHF
NA,TRBV24-1,NA,TRBJ2-1,TGTGCCACCAGTGATTTGGCGGGTACCAGGCAGTTCTTC,CATSDLAGTRQFF
NA,TRBV7-2,NA,TRBJ2-4,TGTGCCAGCAGCTTAGCTTCCGTCGTCTTTCTAGCCAAAAACATTCAGTACTTC,CASSLASVVFLAKNIQYF
NA,TRBV20-1,NA,TRBJ1-5,TGCAGCGCGAAGGTCGGGGATCAGCCCCAGCATTTT,CSAKVGDQPQHF
NA,TRBV19,NA,TRBJ1-4,TGTGCCAGTAGTAGAGGTCGAGGTGAAAAACTGTTTTTT,CASSRGRGEKLFF
TRBD1,TRBV18,NA,TRBJ2-1,TGTGCCAGCTCCCCGATGGCAGGGGGCAAATACGGTGAGCAGTTCTTC,CASSPMAGGKYGEQFF
NA,TRBV29-1,many,TRBJ1-2,TGCAGCTATGTCCTTGGGGGGTCTAACTATGGCTACACCTTC,CSYVLGGSNYGYTF
TRBD2,TRBV27,NA,TRBJ2-1,TGTGCCAGCAGTTTAGGTAGCGGGGGGCCACGCTCCTACAATGAGCAGTTCTTC,CASSLGSGGPRSYNEQFF
TRBD2,TRBV4-2,few,TRBJ2-2,TGTGCCAGCAGCCAAGATCCGGGACTAGTAAGCACCGGGGAGCTGTTTTTT,CASSQDPGLVSTGELFF
NA,TRBV25-1,few,TRBJ1-6,TGTGCCAGCAGTGAATCCTGGGAGAATTCACCCCTCCACTTT,CASSESWENSPLHF
NA,TRBV4-2,NA,TRBJ2-5,TGTGCCAGCAGCCAAGAAGGGGGGCGGGTGGAGACCCAGTACTTC,CASSQEGGRVETQYF
TRBD1,TRBV5-1,NA,TRBJ2-1,TGCGCCAGCAGGTCCTCCCAGGGGGCTTACAATGAGCAGTTCTTC,CASRSSQGAYNEQFF
NA,TRBV7-9,few,TRBJ2-1,TGTGCCAGCAGCTTCAGGGCAGGATTAAAAAATGAGCAGTTCTTC,CASSFRAGLKNEQFF
NA,TRBV4-3,few,TRBJ2-7,TGCGCCAGCAGCCAAGTTAGCCAGGGGGGATACGAGCAGTACTTC,CASSQVSQGGYEQYF
TRBD2,TRBV29-1,NA,TRBJ2-7,TGCAGCGTTGAGTTATCGGGACTAGCGGGCAGCCAGACCTACGAGCAGTACTTC,CSVELSGLAGSQTYEQYF
NA,TRBV28,few,TRBJ1-2,TGTGCCAGCAGTTTATACCAGGGGATTGGCTACACCTTC,CASSLYQGIGYTF
TRBD1,TRBV18,many,TRBJ2-7,TGTGCCAGCTCACCAGGGACAGGGGGCGACGAGCAGTACTTC,CASSPGTGGDEQYF
NA,TRBV7-9,few,TRBJ2-7,TGTGCCAGCAGCCGAGGGCAGGGGTCGACCTACGAGCAGTACTTC,CASSRGQGSTYEQYF
NA,TRBV27,NA,TRBJ1-2,TGTGCCAGCAGTACCCCCACTGGGGGGGCGCAGGGCTACACCTTC,CASSTPTGGAQGYTF
TRBD2,TRBV20-1,NA,TRBJ2-3,TGCAGTGCTCCGACTAGCGGGGCTAGCACAGATACGCAGTATTTT,CSAPTSGASTDTQYF
NA,TRBV5-4,many,TRBJ1-1,TGTGCCAGCAGCTTTGGGTGGGACACTGAAGCTTTCTTT,CASSFGWDTEAFF
NA,TRBV6-1,NA,TRBJ2-3,TGTGCCAGCAGTGAAGCAAGGGCCACAGATACGCAGTATTTT,CASSEARATDTQYF
NA,TRBV20-1,NA,TRBJ2-7,TGCAGTGCTAGAGGTGGTCGGCAGGGAGGTTCCGAGCAGTACTTC,CSARGGRQGGSEQYF
NA,TRBV4-1,NA,TRBJ2-1,TGCGCCAGCAGCCAGAATCAGGGAAATGAGCAGTTCTTC,CASSQNQGNEQFF
NA,TRBV4-3,NA,TRBJ1-4,TGCGCCAGCAGCCAAGATCCCGGGCGCGGGGAAAAACTGTTTTTT,CASSQDPGRGEKLFF
NA,TRBV4-3,NA,TRBJ2-5,TGCGCCAGCAGCCTAAGGCCTGGGGGGGGCGGAGGAGAGACCCAGTACTTC,CASSLRPGGGGGETQYF
TRBD2,TRBV7-2,few,TRBJ2-7,TGTGCCAGCAGCTTGAGACGGGGGGGCCCCTACGAGCAGTACTTC,CASSLRRGGPYEQYF
NA,TRBV6-2/TRBV6-3,NA,TRBJ2-2,TGTGCCAGCAGTTACGACGAAACTACAGGATACACCGGGGAGCTGTTTTTT,CASSYDETTGYTGELFF
NA,TRBV29-1,few,TRBJ2-3,TGCAGCGTTGATAAGTACAGCGGCACAGATACGCAGTATTTT,CSVDKYSGTDTQYF
NA,TRBV28,NA,TRBJ1-1,TGTGCCAGCAGACCATGGGGTCCTGAAGCTTTCTTT,CASRPWGPEAFF
NA,TRBV6-6,NA,TRBJ2-7,TGTGCCAGCGGAGAGACGAAAACCGAGCAGTACTTC,CASGETKTEQYF
TRBD2,TRBV7-3,NA,TRBJ2-1,TGTGCCAGCAGCTTAGGGCCAGCGGGAAACAATGAGCAGTTCTTC,CASSLGPAGNNEQFF
NA,TRBV5-8,few,TRBJ2-7,TGTGCCAGCAGCCACCGGGATCAGGGGTACGAGCAGTACTTC,CASSHRDQGYEQYF
TRBD1,TRBV9,NA,TRBJ1-3,TGTGCCAGCAGCGTACTAGGACAGGGGGCAAACACCATATATTTT,CASSVLGQGANTIYF
TRBD2,TRBV4-1,many,TRBJ2-7,TGCGCCAGCAGCCAAGGGACTAGCTCATCCGAGCAGTACTTC,CASSQGTSSSEQYF
NA,TRBV4-3,NA,TRBJ2-5,TGCGCCAGCAGCCAAGATTGGACCGCCATGGGTCCGGAACAGCGAGTCCAAGAGACCCAGTACTTC,CASSQDWTAMGPEQRVQETQYF
NA,TRBV11-2,NA,TRBJ2-2,TGTGCCAGCAGCTTAGGGGTGGAAACCGGGGAGCTGTTTTTT,CASSLGVETGELFF
NA,TRBV12-3/TRBV12-4,many,TRBJ2-2,TGTGCCAGCAGTTTAGCGGGGGAGGCCACCCTCCAGTTTTTT,CASSLAGEATLQFF
NA,TRBV12-3/TRBV12-4,few,TRBJ2-4,TGTGCCAGCAGTTTATTTGGTGGAGCCAAAAACATTCAGTACTTC,CASSLFGGAKNIQYF
NA,TRBV20-1,few,TRBJ2-5,TGCAGTGCTAGGCCTTCGGAGCGACTACCCCTAATTCAAGAGACCCAGTACTTC,CSARPSERLPLIQETQYF
TRBD1,TRBV5-1,few,TRBJ2-1,TGCGCCAGCACGACCCGCAGGGGGCGGGATGAGCAGTTCTTC,CASTTRRGRDEQFF